This T cell receptor beta chain came from a study of T-cell memory formation after mild COVID-19. On the study more broadly: TCR clusters showed largely donor specificity.

Germline V lookup: CDR1 LGHNA, CDR2 YSLEER. CDR3 length: 18 amino acids. V lost 0 bases, J lost 3 bases, and 20 bases lay in between. General study points: The authors did not confirm SARS-CoV-2 specificity of second-wave clones peaking day 37. Clones which contracted sat mainly in CM and EM if CD4+, and in EMRA if CD8+.

5'RACE with constant-segment primers built TCRalpha and TCRbeta cDNA libraries with UMIs. TCRdb analysed the 5' RACE reads with MiXCR anew, one entry per CDR3 protein. This sample has 250,000 or so distinct CDR3 sequences; about 20% occur once, and the top ten carry under 30%. A note on this clonotype: Antigen specificity is unknown.

What was sequenced was PBMCs or a T cell subset sorted from them (not recorded which). This clonotype originated in a man aged 18 to 35 who had mild COVID-19 (a few samples of this study predate the infection). Cell type and time point are not known. The chain uses TRBV4-3 and TRBJ1-1; tentative D call: TRBD1 (6 bases). The CDR3 here is CASSQELIGDRGDTEAFF. CDR3 DNA sequence: TGCGCCAGCAGCCAAGAATTGATTGGGGATAGGGGGGACACTGAAGCTTTCTTT.